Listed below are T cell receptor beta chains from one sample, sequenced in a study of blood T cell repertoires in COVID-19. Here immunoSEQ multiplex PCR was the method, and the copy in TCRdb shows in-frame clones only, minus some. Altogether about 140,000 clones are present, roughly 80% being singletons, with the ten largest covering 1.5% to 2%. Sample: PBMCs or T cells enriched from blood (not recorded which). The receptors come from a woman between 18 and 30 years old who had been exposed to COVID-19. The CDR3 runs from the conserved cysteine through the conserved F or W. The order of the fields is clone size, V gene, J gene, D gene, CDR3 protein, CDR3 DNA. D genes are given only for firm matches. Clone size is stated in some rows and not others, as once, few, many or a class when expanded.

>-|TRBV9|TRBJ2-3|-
CASSVAGSADTQYF
TGTGCCAGCAGCGTAGCCGGTAGTGCAGATACGCAGTATTTT
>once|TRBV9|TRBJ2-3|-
CASSVEGTLSTDTQYF
TGTGCCAGCAGCGTAGAGGGGACACTGAGCACAGATACGCAGTATTTT
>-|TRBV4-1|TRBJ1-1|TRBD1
CASSLTRQGSNTEAFF
TGCGCCAGCAGCCTCACAAGACAGGGGTCGAACACTGAAGCTTTCTTT
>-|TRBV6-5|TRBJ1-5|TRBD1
CASSYGRGRGQPQHF
TGTGCCAGCAGTTACGGCAGGGGGCGAGGTCAGCCCCAGCATTTT
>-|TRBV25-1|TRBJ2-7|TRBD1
CASSDPQGTTFYEQYF
TGTGCCAGCAGTGACCCACAGGGGACCACCTTCTACGAGCAGTACTTC
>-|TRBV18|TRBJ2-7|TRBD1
CATAKQGGGNEQYF
TGTGCCACCGCAAAACAGGGGGGAGGCAACGAGCAGTACTTC
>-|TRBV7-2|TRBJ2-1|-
CASSLRGSHGNEQFF
TGTGCCAGCAGCTTAAGAGGGAGCCACGGGAATGAGCAGTTCTTC
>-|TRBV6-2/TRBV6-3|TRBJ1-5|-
CASSLGWWGGVPQHF
TGTGCCAGCAGCCTCGGATGGTGGGGGGGTGTGCCCCAGCATTTT
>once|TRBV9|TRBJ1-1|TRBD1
CASSAAPGTGGPNTEAFF
TGTGCCAGCAGCGCCGCCCCTGGGACAGGGGGCCCGAACACTGAAGCTTTCTTT
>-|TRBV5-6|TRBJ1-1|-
CASSPVWRDQDTEAFF
TGTGCCAGCAGCCCCGTTTGGAGGGATCAAGACACTGAAGCTTTCTTT
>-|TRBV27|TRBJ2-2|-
CASPKGTRETGELFF
TGTGCCAGCCCAAAAGGGACTCGGGAAACCGGGGAGCTGTTTTTT
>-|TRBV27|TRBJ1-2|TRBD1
CATRNTGGHYGYTF
TGTGCCACCCGAAATACAGGGGGCCACTATGGCTACACCTTC
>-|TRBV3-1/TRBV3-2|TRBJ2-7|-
CASTSGDETYEQYF
TGTGCCAGCACCTCAGGGGACGAAACCTACGAGCAGTACTTC
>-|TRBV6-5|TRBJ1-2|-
CASSYSSGTINYGYTF
TGTGCCAGCAGTTACAGCTCAGGGACAATTAACTATGGCTACACCTTC
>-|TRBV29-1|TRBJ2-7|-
CSVEGQGNSYEQYF
TGCAGCGTTGAAGGGCAGGGGAACTCCTACGAGCAGTACTTC
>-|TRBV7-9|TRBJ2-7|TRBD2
CASSSTSGSTYEQYF
TGTGCCAGCAGCTCGACTAGCGGATCAACCTACGAGCAGTACTTC
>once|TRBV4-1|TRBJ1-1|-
CASSQGGGRRNTEAFF
TGCGCCAGCAGCCAAGGGGGGGGACGTCGGAACACTGAAGCTTTCTTT
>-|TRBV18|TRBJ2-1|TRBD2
CASSPLNSGKSSYNEQFF
TGTGCCAGCTCACCACTTAATAGCGGGAAATCCTCCTACAATGAGCAGTTCTTC
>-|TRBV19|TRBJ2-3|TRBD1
CASSILPYQGQTHRDTDTQYF
TGTGCCAGTAGTATCCTCCCCTATCAGGGACAGACCCATCGCGACACAGATACGCAGTATTTT
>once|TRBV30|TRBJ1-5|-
CAWSGVRGQPQHF
TGTGCCTGGAGTGGAGTCAGGGGCCAGCCCCAGCATTTT
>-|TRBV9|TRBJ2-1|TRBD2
CASSVSGLAGYSYNEQFF
TGTGCCAGCAGCGTATCCGGACTAGCGGGTTACTCCTACAATGAGCAGTTCTTC
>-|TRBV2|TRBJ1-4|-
CASSSGQINEKLFF
TGTGCCAGCAGTAGTGGACAGATTAATGAAAAACTGTTTTTT
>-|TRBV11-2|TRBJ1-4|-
CASSLRAGVNEKLFF
TGTGCCAGCAGCCTCCGGGCAGGGGTTAATGAAAAACTGTTTTTT
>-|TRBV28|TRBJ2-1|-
CASSTPSSRYNEQFF
TGTGCCAGCAGTACGCCTAGCAGCCGATACAATGAGCAGTTCTTC
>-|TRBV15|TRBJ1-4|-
CATSRDPGGPNEKLFF
TGTGCCACCAGCAGAGATCCGGGGGGGCCTAATGAAAAACTGTTTTTT
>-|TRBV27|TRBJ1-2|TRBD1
CASRGQGRANYGYTF
TGTGCCAGCAGGGGACAGGGGAGGGCTAACTATGGCTACACCTTC
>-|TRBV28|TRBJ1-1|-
CATSGAQNTEAFF
TGTGCCACCAGTGGGGCCCAGAACACTGAAGCTTTCTTT
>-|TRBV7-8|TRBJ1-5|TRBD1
CASSFWDRAQPQHF
TGTGCCAGCAGCTTTTGGGACAGGGCCCAGCCCCAGCATTTT
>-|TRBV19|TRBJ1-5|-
CASSRGREYQPQHF
TGTGCCAGTAGTAGGGGGAGGGAATATCAGCCCCAGCATTTT
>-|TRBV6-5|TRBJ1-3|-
CASSYEPGSSGNTIYF
TGTGCCAGCAGTTACGAGCCGGGAAGCTCTGGAAACACCATATATTTT
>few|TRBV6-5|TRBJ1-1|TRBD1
CASSYQQGSYEAFF
TGTGCCAGCAGTTACCAACAGGGGAGTTATGAAGCTTTCTTT
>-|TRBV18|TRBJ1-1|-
CASSPELMNTEAFF
TGTGCCAGCTCACCCGAGCTCATGAACACTGAAGCTTTCTTT
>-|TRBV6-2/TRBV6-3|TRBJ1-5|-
CASSYTSNQPQHF
TGTGCCAGCAGTTACACATCAAATCAGCCCCAGCATTTT
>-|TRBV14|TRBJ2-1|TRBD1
CASSQDLGTGGYNEQFF
TGTGCCAGCAGCCAAGACTTGGGGACAGGGGGGTACAATGAGCAGTTCTTC
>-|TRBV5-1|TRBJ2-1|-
CASSATGTFDYNEQFF
TGCGCCAGCAGCGCCACCGGGACTTTCGACTACAATGAGCAGTTCTTC
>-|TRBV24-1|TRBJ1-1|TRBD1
CATSDFPRTGGNEAFF
TGTGCCACCAGTGATTTCCCCCGGACAGGGGGAAATGAAGCTTTCTTT
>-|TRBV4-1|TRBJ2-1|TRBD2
CASSMLGGRVTSGSPRNEQFF
TGCGCCAGCAGCATGCTTGGGGGGCGCGTTACTAGCGGGAGTCCGAGGAATGAGCAGTTCTTC
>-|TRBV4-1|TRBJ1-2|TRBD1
CASSRLQGGGGYTF
TGCGCCAGCAGCCGACTTCAGGGGGGAGGAGGCTACACCTTC
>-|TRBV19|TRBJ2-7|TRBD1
CASRRQGGSYEQYF
TGTGCCAGTAGACGACAAGGGGGCAGCTACGAGCAGTACTTC
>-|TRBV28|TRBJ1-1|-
CASSLGGAKLF
TGTGCCAGCAGTTTAGGGGGGGCCAAACTCTTT
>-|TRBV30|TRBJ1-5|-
CAWSPGIYSNQPQHF
TGTGCCTGGAGTCCAGGGATCTATAGCAATCAGCCCCAGCATTTT
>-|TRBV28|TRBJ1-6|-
CASSFGGRSFYNSPLHF
TGTGCCAGCAGTTTCGGGGGGCGAAGCTTCTATAATTCACCCCTCCACTTT
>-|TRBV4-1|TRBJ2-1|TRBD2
CASSQVGPSGSNNEQFF
TGCGCCAGCAGCCAGGTCGGTCCTAGCGGGAGTAACAATGAGCAGTTCTTC
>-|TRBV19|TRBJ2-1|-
CASSIGEGSSYNEQFF
TGTGCCAGTAGTATAGGGGAAGGGAGCTCCTACAATGAGCAGTTCTTC
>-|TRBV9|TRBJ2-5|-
CASSEGRRQETQYF
TGTGCCAGCAGCGAGGGGAGGAGACAAGAGACCCAGTACTTC
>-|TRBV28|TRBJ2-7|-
CASSPQSAGSYEQYF
TGTGCCAGCAGTCCCCAGTCGGCGGGATCCTACGAGCAGTACTTC